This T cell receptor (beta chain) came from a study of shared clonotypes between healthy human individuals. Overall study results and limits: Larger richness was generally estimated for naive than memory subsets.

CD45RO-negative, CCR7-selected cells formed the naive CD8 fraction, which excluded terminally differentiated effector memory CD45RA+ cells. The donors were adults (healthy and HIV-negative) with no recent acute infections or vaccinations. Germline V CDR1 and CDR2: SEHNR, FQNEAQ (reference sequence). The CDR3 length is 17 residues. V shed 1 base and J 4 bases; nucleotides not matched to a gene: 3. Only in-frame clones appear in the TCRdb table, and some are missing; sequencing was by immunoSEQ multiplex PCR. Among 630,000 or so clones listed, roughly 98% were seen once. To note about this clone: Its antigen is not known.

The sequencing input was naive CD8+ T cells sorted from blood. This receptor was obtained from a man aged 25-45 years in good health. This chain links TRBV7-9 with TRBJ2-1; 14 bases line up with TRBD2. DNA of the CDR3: TGTGCCAGCAGCTTAGACGGGACTAGCGGGAGTTACAATGAGCAGTTCTTC. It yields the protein CASSLDGTSGSYNEQFF. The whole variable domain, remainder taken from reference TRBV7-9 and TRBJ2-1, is DTGVSQNPRHKITKRGQNVTFRCDPISEHNRLYWYRQTLGQGPEFLTYFQNEAQLEKSRLLSDRFSAERPKGSFSTLEIQRTEQGDSAMYLCASSLDGTSGSYNEQFFGPGTRLTVL.